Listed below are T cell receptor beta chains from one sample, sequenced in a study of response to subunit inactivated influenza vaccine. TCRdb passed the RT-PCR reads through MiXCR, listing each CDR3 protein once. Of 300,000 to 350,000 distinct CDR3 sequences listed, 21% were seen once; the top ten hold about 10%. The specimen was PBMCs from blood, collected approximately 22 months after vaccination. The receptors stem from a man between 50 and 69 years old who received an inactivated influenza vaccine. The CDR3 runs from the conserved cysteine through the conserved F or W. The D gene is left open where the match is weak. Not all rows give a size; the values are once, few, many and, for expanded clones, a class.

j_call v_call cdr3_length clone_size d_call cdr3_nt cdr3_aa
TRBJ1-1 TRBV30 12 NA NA TGTGCCTGGAGAAGGAGGAACACTGAAGCTTTCTTT CAWRRRNTEAFF
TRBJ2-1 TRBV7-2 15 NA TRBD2 TGTGCCAGCAGCTACACTAGCGGTTCCTACAATGAGCAGTTCTTC CASSYTSGSYNEQFF
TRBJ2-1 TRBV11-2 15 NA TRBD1 TGTGCCAGCAGCTACCTCCCCGGGACAGGATATGAGCAGTTCTTC CASSYLPGTGYEQFF
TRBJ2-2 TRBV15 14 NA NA TGTGCCACCAGCGGGTCGCTGAACACCGGGGAGCTGTTTTTT CATSGSLNTGELFF
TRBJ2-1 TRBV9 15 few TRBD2 TGTGCCAGCAGCCCTAGCGGGGGAAACTACAATGAGCAGTTCTTC CASSPSGGNYNEQFF
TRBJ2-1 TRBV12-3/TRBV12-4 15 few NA TGTGCCAGCAGTCCCGTGGGGGGCTCCTACAATGAGCAGTTCTTC CASSPVGGSYNEQFF
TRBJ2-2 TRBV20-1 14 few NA TGCAGTGCCAGAGGAGGGAGGAACACCGGGGAGCTGTTTTTT CSARGGRNTGELFF
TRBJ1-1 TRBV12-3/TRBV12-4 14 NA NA TGTGCCAGCAGTGTACAGGGTGGGGGTAGCGGATATTTCTTT CASSVQGGGSGYFF
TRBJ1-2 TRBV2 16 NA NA TGTGCCAGCAACGGCGCGTTGGGGGTCTCTAACTATGGCTACACCTTC CASNGALGVSNYGYTF
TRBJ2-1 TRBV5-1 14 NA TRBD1 TGCGCCAGCAGCTTGGTAGGGGGCAGGGGTGAGCAGTTCTTC CASSLVGGRGEQFF
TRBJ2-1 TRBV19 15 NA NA TGTGCCAGTAGTATTGAAGGGACAACCCACAATGAGCAGTTCTTC CASSIEGTTHNEQFF
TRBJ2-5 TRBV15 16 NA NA TGTGCCACCAGCAGAGATGGCAGGGGACGACTGGAGACCCAGTACTTC CATSRDGRGRLETQYF
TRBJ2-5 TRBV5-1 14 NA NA TGCGCCAGCAGCTCCGGGGCAGGCACGGGGACCCAGTACTTC CASSSGAGTGTQYF
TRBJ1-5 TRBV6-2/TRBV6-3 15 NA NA TGTGCCAGCACCGAAAACCCTGGTAGCAATCAGCCCCAGCATTTT CASTENPGSNQPQHF
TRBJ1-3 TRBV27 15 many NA TGTGCCAGCAGCCCTGACAGTGGGTCTGGAAACACCATATATTTT CASSPDSGSGNTIYF
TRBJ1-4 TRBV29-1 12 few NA TGCAGCGCGACCCCATCGGAGGGAAAACTGTTTTTT CSATPSEGKLFF
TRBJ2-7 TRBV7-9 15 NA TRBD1 TGTGCCAGCAGCCATTTCCCAGGGGGCTTGAACGAGCAGTACTTC CASSHFPGGLNEQYF
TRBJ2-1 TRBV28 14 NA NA TGTGCCAGCAGTCCCCCCAGCCTAGCAAGTGAGCAGTTCTTC CASSPPSLASEQFF
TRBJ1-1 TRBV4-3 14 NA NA TGCGCCAGCAGCCAAGACAGGGACTGGACTGAAGCTTTCTTT CASSQDRDWTEAFF
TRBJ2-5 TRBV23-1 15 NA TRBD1 TGCGCCAGCGGAACGCAGGACAGGGACCAAGAGACCCAGTACTTC CASGTQDRDQETQYF
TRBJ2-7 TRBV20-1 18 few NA TGCAGTGCTAGTAGTCCGACTATCGCCATCGTCAGGCTCGGCGAGCAGTACTTC CSASSPTIAIVRLGEQYF
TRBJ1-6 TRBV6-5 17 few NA TGTGCCAGCAGTTACTCGCTGGTGGGACTCTATAATTCACCCCTCCACTTT CASSYSLVGLYNSPLHF
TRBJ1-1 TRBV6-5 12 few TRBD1 TGTGCCAGCAGTCGAACGACAGGGGACGCTTTCTTT CASSRTTGDAFF
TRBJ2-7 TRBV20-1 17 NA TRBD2 TGCAGTGCTAGTTGGCGGACTAGCGGGAGAGTGGACTACGAGCAGTACTTC CSASWRTSGRVDYEQYF
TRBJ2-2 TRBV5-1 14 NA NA TGCGCCAGCAGCCAAGGGACCAGTACTGGGGAGCTGTTTTTT CASSQGTSTGELFF
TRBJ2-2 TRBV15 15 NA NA TGTGCCACCAGCAGGCTCACTAGTACAACCGGGGCGCTGTTTTTT CATSRLTSTTGALFF
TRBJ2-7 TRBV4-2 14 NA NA TGTGCCAGCAGCCAAGACGCGGGCCCCTACGAGCAGTACTTC CASSQDAGPYEQYF
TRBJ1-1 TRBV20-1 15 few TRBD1 TGCAGTGCTAGTCCCTGGGACAGGGGGAACACTGAAGCTTTCTTT CSASPWDRGNTEAFF